These 13 T cell receptor beta chains came from one sample sequenced in a study of blood T cells in healthy people across ages. A J-beta primer mix and a sample-barcoded 5' primer were used in a second PCR of about 7 to 12 cycles. Via MiXCR, TCRdb re-called the 5' RACE reads, giving one row per CDR3 protein. The sample has around 1,800,000 distinct CDR3 sequences, about two fifths seen once. The sequenced material came from blood. Receptors were obtained from a human donor in good health.

There are many counts of this clonotype. The J gene is TRBJ1-1, the V gene TRBV5-1; D remains ambiguous. Germline V CDR1 and CDR2: SGHRS, YFSETQ. V was shortened by 2 bases and J by 3 bases, with 11 bases between the two germline ends. The CDR3 has 14 residues. CDR3 sequence reads: CASSLYLGDTEAFF. The CDR3 DNA follows: TGCGCCAGCAGCTTATATCTGGGCGACACTGAAGCTTTCTTT. Looking up the rest from reference TRBV5-1 and TRBJ1-1 gives the full variable domain: KAGVTQTPRYLIKTRGQQVTLSCSPISGHRSVSWYQQTPGQGLQFLFEYFSETQRNKGNFPGRFSGRQFSNSRSEMNVSTLELGDSALYLCASSLYLGDTEAFFGQGTRLTVV.

Notes on this clonotype: The junction departs from germline at one end; a sequencing error may be responsible. The rearrangement uses TRBV7-2 and TRBJ1-2; D gene unclear. From germline, CDR1 is SGHTA and CDR2 FQGNSA. There are 15 residues in the CDR3. In nucleotides, the CDR3 is TGTGCCAGCAGCTTAAGACCCAGAGTGAACTATGACTACACCTTC. This encodes CASSLRPRVNYDYTF.

The V and J genes are TRBV29-1 and TRBJ2-7, with TRBD2 matching 8 bases. The J call may not be correct, given that the DNA end is closer to TRBJ2-1. CDR1 is SQVTM, CDR2 ANQGSEA, per germline. This CDR3 is built from 13 residues. CDR3 amino acids: CSVYGGAQNEQFF. CDR3 in DNA: TGCAGCGTATACGGGGGGGCTCAGAATGAGCAGTTCTTC.

This clonotype came up a few times. The chain couples TRBV6-2 or TRBV6-3 to TRBJ2-1; TRBD1 or TRBD2 may be the D gene (5 bases each). The V gene's germline CDR1 is MNHEY and CDR2 SVGEGT. The length of the CDR3 is 13 residues. Trimming took 7 bases from V and 8 from J, leaving 15 bases between them. The DNA of the CDR3 is TGTGCCAGCACGGACTGGGGCCATCATGAGCAGTTCTTC. Translation: CASTDWGHHEQFF.

This clonotype came up a few times. The V and J genes are TRBV20-1 and TRBJ2-7; maybe TRBD1 (5 bases). This CDR3 is 11 amino acids long. The V gene's germline CDR1 is DFQATT and CDR2 SNEGSKA (reference sequence). Trimming left V 6 bases short and J 5 bases short, with 11 bases between. CDR3 sequence (DNA): TGCAGTGCCCGCAGGGCTAACGAGCAGTACTTC. Residues: CSARRANEQYF.

The chain carries TRBV25-1 and TRBJ1-5; tentative D call: TRBD1 (6 bases). There are 15 residues in the CDR3. V was cut by 2 bases and J by 5 bases, with 13 bases left in between. The germline gives CDR1 MGHDK, CDR2 SYGVNS. The CDR3 spells CASSENRDTHQPQHF. The CDR3 nucleotides are TGTGCCAGCAGTGAAAATCGGGACACCCATCAGCCCCAGCATTTT.

This clonotype was observed a few times. This rearrangement joins TRBV4-1 to TRBJ1-5; 9 bases line up with TRBD1. This CDR3 spans 16 amino acids. Germline CDR1 is MGHRA and CDR2 is YSYEKL. Trimming cost V 0 bases and J 5 bases; bases outside gene matches: 5. The CDR3 protein is CASSQDVTGGDQPQHF. As DNA, the CDR3 is TGCGCCAGCAGCCAAGATGTAACAGGGGGCGATCAGCCCCAGCATTTT.

The CDR3 nucleotides are TGTGCCAGCAGTAGGCCGGGACACCCCCACAATGAGCAGTTCTTC. Amino acids: CASSRPGHPHNEQFF. The chain has TRBV6-6 and TRBJ2-1; D may be TRBD1 (6 bases). Germline CDR1 MNHNY, CDR2 SVGAGI (reference sequence). The CDR3 is 15 residues long. V shed 5 bases and J shed 5 bases, with 16 bases lying between them.

This clonotype showed up many times. The chain carries TRBV4-3 and TRBJ2-4, with D unclear. V lost 2 bases and J lost 0, with 2 bases in between. This CDR3 has 13 residues. Germline V gene data show CDR1 as LGHNA and CDR2 as YSLEER. The CDR3: CASSQIAKNIQYF. The CDR3 DNA reads TGCGCCAGCAGCCAAATAGCCAAAAACATTCAGTACTTC.

The chain recombines TRBV7-2 with TRBJ1-5; 10 bases match TRBD1. Germline trimming cut 0 bases from V and 5 bases from J; bases unmatched to any gene: 13. CDR3 length: 19 residues. Germline values: CDR1 SGHTA, CDR2 FQGNSA. In nucleotides, the CDR3 is TGTGCCAGCAGCTTAGCGTACGATAGGGGACAGGGGAGGGATCAGCCCCAGCATTTT. Its protein product is CASSLAYDRGQGRDQPQHF.

There are a few counts of this clonotype. The chain recombines TRBV7-8 with TRBJ2-5; D may be TRBD1 (8 bases). The V end lost 2 bases, the J end lost 11 bases, and 24 bases lay between the germline ends. Germline V gene lookup returns CDR1 SGHVS and CDR2 FQNEAQ. The CDR3 is made up of 16 amino acids. CDR3 DNA sequence: TGTGCCAGCAGCTTACTCTCCTCGCGGACAGGGAGGGAGCAGTACTTC. Translation gives CASSLLSSRTGREQYF.

This rearrangement joins TRBV10-3 to TRBJ2-3, with TRBD1 identical over 9 bases. Looked up from germline, CDR1 is ENHRY and CDR2 is SYGVKD. J gave up 6 bases and V 5 bases, and 9 bases lay outside the gene matches. This CDR3 has 15 amino acids. The chain's CDR3 is CAISYRDRESDTQYF. CDR3 nucleotides: TGTGCCATCAGTTACAGGGACAGGGAGTCGGATACGCAGTATTTT.

V usage is TRBV7-9 and J usage is TRBJ1-2; D uncertain. Germline V gene lookup returns CDR1 SEHNR and CDR2 FQNEAQ (reference sequence). CDR3 size: 17 residues. V lost 2 bases and J lost 0, with 16 bases in between. The CDR3 sequence is CASSLPTDFRANYGYTF. The CDR3 region has the DNA TGTGCCAGCAGCTTACCGACGGATTTCAGAGCTAACTATGGCTACACCTTC.